This T cell receptor beta chain emerged from a study of blood T cell repertoires in COVID-19. About the research overall: Material from acute and convalescent COVID-19 was sourced from the United States, Italy and Spain. Nucleic acid was either cDNA or gDNA, and it came from T cells, B-cell-depleted T cells, or PBMCs.

Authors' analysis steps: From reference gene primer amplification, estimates of nucleated cell counts were derived. TCRdb's copy holds only in-frame clones and misses some; the assay was immunoSEQ multiplex PCR. That table supplies the V and J calls and clone size; D and trimming were determined from the DNA. The sample has 100,000 to 150,000 clones; over 75% are singletons. Germline CDR1 and CDR2: SGHRS and YFSETQ. With 3 bases clipped from V and 1 base from J, the junction kept 2 bases outside the gene matches. The CDR3 length is 14 residues. This sequence joins TRBV5-1 and TRBJ2-5, with 8 bases lining up with TRBD2. Input material: peripheral blood. This receptor was taken from a man in his 70s with active COVID-19. Here the CDR3 reads CASSSGTSQETQYF. In DNA form, the CDR3 reads TGCGCCAGCAGCTCCGGGACTAGCCAAGAGACCCAGTACTTC.